The subject of this entry is one TCR beta chain. These data come from a study of OX40 agonist ivuxolimab in advanced cancers. Whole-study context: Eligibility admitted prior anti-PD-1, anti-PD-L1 or anti-CTLA-4 therapy; roughly 37% had some.

V dropped 6 bases and J dropped 5; count of bases not matched to a gene: 17. Germline CDR1 is PRHDT and CDR2 is FYEKMQ (reference sequence). CDR3 size: 17 residues. The assay was immunoSEQ multiplex PCR, and TCRdb's table has in-frame clones only and misses some. The sample shows about 35,000 clones, about 84% of them seen only once. The input for sequencing was CD4+ or CD8+ T cells sorted from blood, taken in a trial of the OX40 agonist ivuxolimab. The source is an adult with an advanced solid tumor such as melanoma, head and neck, liver or kidney cancer. This chain connects TRBV13 to TRBJ2-3; 7 positions match TRBD2. The CDR3: CASRWGTMQREGDTQYF. The DNA for the CDR3 is TGTGCCAGCAGGTGGGGCACTATGCAGCGGGAAGGAGATACGCAGTATTTT.